The 7 T cell receptor beta chains in this list originate from one sample, sequenced in a study of shared clonotypes between healthy human individuals. Terminally differentiated effector memory CD45RA+ cells were left out of the naive CD8 fraction, which was CD45RO-negative and positively selected for CCR7. This table comes from immunoSEQ multiplex PCR, and its TCRdb copy is limited to in-frame clones, with some not included. In the table there are about 2.1 million clones, around 93% of which are singletons. Sequencing was done on a sample of naive CD8+ T cells from PBMCs. Receptors originate from a man aged 18 to 29 in good health. Some clones in this sample may be carry-over from other donors' samples.

This chain connects TRBV30 to TRBJ2-6; tentative D call: TRBD2 (6 bases). Germline CDR1 GTSNPN, CDR2 SVGIG (reference sequence). This CDR3 contains 16 residues. Here the CDR3 DNA reads TGTGCGTTGGGAAGGGACTCCCACTCTGGGGCCAACGTCCTGACTTTC. Its translation is CALGRDSHSGANVLTF.

This rearrangement joins TRBV28 to TRBJ1-2; D is perhaps TRBD1 (6 bases). V was cut by 2 bases and J by 4 bases, with 23 bases left in between. The CDR3 is made up of 18 amino acids. The germline V gene encodes CDR1 MDHEN and CDR2 SYDVKM. The CDR3 DNA reads as TGTGCCAGCAGTTTAGATCCCGGGGGCCATGGGGCAGCCTATGGCTACACCTTC. Its protein is CASSLDPGGHGAAYGYTF.

CDR3 in amino acids: CASRFLQGAPYEQYF. The CDR3 nucleotides read TGTGCCAGCAGGTTTCTACAGGGGGCTCCCTACGAGCAGTACTTC. The gene calls are TRBV27 and TRBJ2-7; 9 nucleotides match TRBD1. V gave up 6 bases and J gave up 2 bases; unmatched junction bases: 8. The CDR3 totals 15 residues. CDR1 is MNHEY, CDR2 SMNVEV, per germline (reference sequence).

This clone appeared a single time. The chain joins TRBV21-1 to TRBJ2-1; TRBD2 was called by the table and not checked on the DNA. TRBV21-1 is designated a pseudogene. The CDR3 has 18 amino acids. This CDR3 reads CASSKVESSGRAVNEQFF. CDR3 nucleotides: TGTGCCAGCAGCAAAGTTGAGTCTAGCGGGAGGGCGGTGAATGAGCAGTTCTTC.

The rearrangement uses TRBV5-1 and TRBJ2-7; TRBD2 matches 10 bases. This CDR3 has 15 amino acids. CDR1 is SGHRS, CDR2 YFSETQ, per germline. The V segment lost 2 bases and the J segment 6 bases; nucleotides outside the gene matches: 8. The CDR3 reads CASSFKREGPLEQYF. CDR3 in DNA: TGCGCCAGCAGCTTCAAGCGGGAGGGCCCCCTCGAGCAGTACTTC. Full variable domain (remainder filled in from reference TRBV5-1 and TRBJ2-7): KAGVTQTPRYLIKTRGQQVTLSCSPISGHRSVSWYQQTPGQGLQFLFEYFSETQRNKGNFPGRFSGRQFSNSRSEMNVSTLELGDSALYLCASSFKREGPLEQYFGPGTRLTVT.

The rearrangement links TRBV5-1 to TRBJ2-1, with 8 bases that match TRBD1. This CDR3 region has 14 residues. V shed 4 bases and J 4 bases; nucleotides not matched to a gene: 4. The V gene's germline CDR1 is SGHRS and CDR2 YFSETQ. Here the CDR3 DNA reads TGCGCCAGCAGCGGCCGGGACAGGTACAATGAGCAGTTCTTC. Amino acids: CASSGRDRYNEQFF.

The chain joins TRBV27 to TRBJ2-3; possibly TRBD1 for D (5 bases). Germline V gene sequence: CDR1 MNHEY, CDR2 SMNVEV (reference sequence). Trimming took 1 base from V and 0 from J, leaving 11 bases between them. The CDR3 has 16 residues. This chain's CDR3 is CASSLLTTASTDTQYF. CDR3 nucleotides: TGTGCCAGCAGTTTATTAACGACAGCTAGCACAGATACGCAGTATTTT.